This TCR beta chain is drawn from a study of monozygotic twins with inflammatory bowel disease. Findings and limits, study-wide: Clonotype sharing was lower in IBD patients than healthy twins, most markedly with disease activity.

There are 13 residues in the CDR3. Germline V gives CDR1 MNHNY, CDR2 SVGAGI (reference sequence). With regard to this clonotype: Its antigen remains unidentified.

UMIs that had a 6-nucleotide sample barcode were put in using template switching. Using TCRalpha and TCRbeta cDNA, the researchers carried out two nested PCRs that lasted about 15 and 9 cycles. TCRdb re-called the 5' RACE reads; one entry per CDR3 protein, DNA not given. Its table records around 410,000 distinct CDR3 sequences. This chain links TRBV6-6 with TRBJ2-1; TCRdb returns TRBD1, unconfirmable since there is no DNA. This sequence was found in a human donor with ulcerative colitis or Crohn's disease, or a healthy co-twin of an affected twin (not recorded which). Sequencing was carried out using blood. CDR3 sequence reads: CASRSGQYNEQFF.